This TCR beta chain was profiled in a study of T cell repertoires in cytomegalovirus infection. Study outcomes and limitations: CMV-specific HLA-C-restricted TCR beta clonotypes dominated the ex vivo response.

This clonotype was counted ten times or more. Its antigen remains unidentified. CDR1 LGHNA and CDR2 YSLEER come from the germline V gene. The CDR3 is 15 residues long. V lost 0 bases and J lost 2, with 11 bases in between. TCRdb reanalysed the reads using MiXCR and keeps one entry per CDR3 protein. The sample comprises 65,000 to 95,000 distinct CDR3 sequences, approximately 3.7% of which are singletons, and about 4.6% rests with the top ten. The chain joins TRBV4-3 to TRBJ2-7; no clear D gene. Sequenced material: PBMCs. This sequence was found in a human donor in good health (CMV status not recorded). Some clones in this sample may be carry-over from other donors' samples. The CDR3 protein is CASSQDEVGPYEQYF. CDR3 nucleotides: TGCGCCAGCAGCCAAGATGAAGTCGGACCCTACGAGCAGTACTTC.